This T cell receptor beta chain was captured by sequencing in a study of T-cell memory formation after mild COVID-19. Findings and caveats of the study: There were some responding clones in pre-infection memory, which suggested that cross-reactive memory had joined. Second-wave clones that peaked on day 37 lacked confirmed SARS-CoV-2 specificity.

This clonotype has more than one count but fewer than ten. What it binds is not known. A 5'RACE reaction primed in the constant segment made cDNA libraries of TCR alpha and TCR beta, and these carried sample barcodes and UMIs. MiXCR was run by TCRdb on the 5' RACE reads, yielding one entry per CDR3 protein. The sample carries fewer than 250,000 distinct CDR3 sequences, roughly a tenth recorded once. The CDR3 spans 18 residues. V gave up 0 bases and J gave up 8 bases; unmatched junction bases: 11. The V gene's germline CDR1 is LGHNA and CDR2 YSLEER. This receptor was identified in a man aged 18 to 30 who had mild COVID-19 (a few samples of this study predate the infection). Cell type and time point are not known. The sequencing input was PBMCs or a T cell subset sorted from them (not recorded which). The rearrangement uses TRBV4-3 and TRBJ1-4; 11 positions agree with TRBD1. CDR3 amino acids: CASSQDVGGTGGNEKLFF. CDR3 nucleotide sequence: TGCGCCAGCAGCCAAGACGTGGGAGGGACAGGGGGTAACGAAAAACTGTTTTTT.